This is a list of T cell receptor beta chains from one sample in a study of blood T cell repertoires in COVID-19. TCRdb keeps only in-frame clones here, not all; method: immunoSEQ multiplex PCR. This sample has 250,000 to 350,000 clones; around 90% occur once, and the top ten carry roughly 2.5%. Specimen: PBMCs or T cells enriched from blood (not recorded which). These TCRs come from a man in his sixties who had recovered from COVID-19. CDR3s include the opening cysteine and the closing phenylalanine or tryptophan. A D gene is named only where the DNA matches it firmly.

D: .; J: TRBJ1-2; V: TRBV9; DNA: TGTGCCAGCAGCCCCCGGGGGAGGGGTGATGGCTACACCTTC; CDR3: CASSPRGRGDGYTF
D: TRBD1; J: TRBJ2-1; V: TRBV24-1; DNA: TGTGCCACCAGTGACCTCCCGGGACAGGGATGGGGTGAGCAGTTCTTC; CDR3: CATSDLPGQGWGEQFF
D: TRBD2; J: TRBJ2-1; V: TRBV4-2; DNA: TGTGCCAGCAGCCAAGACTTGGGGACTAGCGCTTCGGTCGGCTATGAGCAGTTCTTC; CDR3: CASSQDLGTSASVGYEQFF
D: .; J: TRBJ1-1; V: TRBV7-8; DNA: TGTGCCAGCAGCTTAAGCCGAGGCGGGTGGGTTACAGACGAAGCTTTCTTT; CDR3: CASSLSRGGWVTDEAFF
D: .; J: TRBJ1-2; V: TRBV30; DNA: TGTGCCTGGAGTGTCATGGATCAGGATGGCTACACCTTC; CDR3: CAWSVMDQDGYTF
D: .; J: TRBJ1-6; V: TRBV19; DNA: TGTGCCAGTAGTAGCGAGGGCAATTCACCCCTCCACTTT; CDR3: CASSSEGNSPLHF
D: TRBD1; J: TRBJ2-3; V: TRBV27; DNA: TGTGCCAGCAGTCTTCAGCCGGGACAGAATCGTGATACGCAGTATTTT; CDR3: CASSLQPGQNRDTQYF
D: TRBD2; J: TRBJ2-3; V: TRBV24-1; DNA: TGTGCCACCAGTGATTTGCAAAGGGGAGGGGATACGCAGTATTTT; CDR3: CATSDLQRGGDTQYF
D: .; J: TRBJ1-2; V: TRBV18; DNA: TGTGCCAGCTCACCACCTCAAGGGGTTGGGTTTGGCTACACCTTC; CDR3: CASSPPQGVGFGYTF
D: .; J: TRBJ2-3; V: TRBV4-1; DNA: TGCGCCAGCAGCCCTACTACTCGAGGCAGGACTTACACAGATACGCAGTATTTT; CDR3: CASSPTTRGRTYTDTQYF
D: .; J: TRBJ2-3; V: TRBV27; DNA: TGTGCCAGCAGTTTAAACGGAGCCCTCCAGGGGGATACGCAGTATTTT; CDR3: CASSLNGALQGDTQYF
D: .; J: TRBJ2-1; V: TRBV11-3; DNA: TGTGCCAGCGGGGAGACCAACTACAATGAGCAGTTCTTC; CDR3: CASGETNYNEQFF
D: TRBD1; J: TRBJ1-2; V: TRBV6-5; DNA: TGTGCCAGCAGGGAGACAGGGCATACTATCTATGGCTACACCTTC; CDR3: CASRETGHTIYGYTF
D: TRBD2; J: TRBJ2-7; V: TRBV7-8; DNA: TGTGCCAGCAGCTCTAGCGGGAGCCACGAGCAGTACTTC; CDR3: CASSSSGSHEQYF
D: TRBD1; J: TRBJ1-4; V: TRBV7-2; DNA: TGTGCCAGCAGCTTAGTAGGGACAGGAGTTTCTAATGAAAAACTGTTTTTT; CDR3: CASSLVGTGVSNEKLFF
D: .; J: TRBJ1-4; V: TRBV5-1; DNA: TGCGCCAGCAGCTTCAGGGGAAATTCTGAAAAACTGTTTTTT; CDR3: CASSFRGNSEKLFF
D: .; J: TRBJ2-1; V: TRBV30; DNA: TGTGCCTGGAGTGTTGGCGGGACTCTTCGTGGGCAGTTCTTC; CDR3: CAWSVGGTLRGQFF
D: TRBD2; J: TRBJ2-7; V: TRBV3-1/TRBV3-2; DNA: TGTGCCAGCAGCGGAAGAGGCGGAGGGAGGGTCTACGAGCAGTACTTC; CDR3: CASSGRGGGRVYEQYF
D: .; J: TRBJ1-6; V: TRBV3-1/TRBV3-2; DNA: TGTGCCAGCAGCCAAGAAGCGCGGATGCATTCACCCCTCCACTTT; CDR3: CASSQEARMHSPLHF
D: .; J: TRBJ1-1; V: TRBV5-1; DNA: TGCGCCAGCAGCGGCGAGGGCCGGGCGGTGGACACTGAAGCTTTCTTT; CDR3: CASSGEGRAVDTEAFF
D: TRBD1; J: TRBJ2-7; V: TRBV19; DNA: TGTGCCAGTATCGGGACAGGGGCCTCTAGGGAGCAGTACTTC; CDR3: CASIGTGASREQYF
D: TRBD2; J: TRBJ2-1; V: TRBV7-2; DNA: TGTGCCAGCAGCGTGACTAGCGGGTTTTTGAATGAGCAGTTCTTC; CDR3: CASSVTSGFLNEQFF
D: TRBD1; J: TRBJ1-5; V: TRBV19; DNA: TGTGCCAGTAGATTAAGCCGGGACAGGGTTAATCAGCCCCAGCATTTT; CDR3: CASRLSRDRVNQPQHF
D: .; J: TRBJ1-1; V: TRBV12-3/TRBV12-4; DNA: TGTGCCAGCAGCCCCCGGACAGTTGAAGCTTTCTTT; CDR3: CASSPRTVEAFF